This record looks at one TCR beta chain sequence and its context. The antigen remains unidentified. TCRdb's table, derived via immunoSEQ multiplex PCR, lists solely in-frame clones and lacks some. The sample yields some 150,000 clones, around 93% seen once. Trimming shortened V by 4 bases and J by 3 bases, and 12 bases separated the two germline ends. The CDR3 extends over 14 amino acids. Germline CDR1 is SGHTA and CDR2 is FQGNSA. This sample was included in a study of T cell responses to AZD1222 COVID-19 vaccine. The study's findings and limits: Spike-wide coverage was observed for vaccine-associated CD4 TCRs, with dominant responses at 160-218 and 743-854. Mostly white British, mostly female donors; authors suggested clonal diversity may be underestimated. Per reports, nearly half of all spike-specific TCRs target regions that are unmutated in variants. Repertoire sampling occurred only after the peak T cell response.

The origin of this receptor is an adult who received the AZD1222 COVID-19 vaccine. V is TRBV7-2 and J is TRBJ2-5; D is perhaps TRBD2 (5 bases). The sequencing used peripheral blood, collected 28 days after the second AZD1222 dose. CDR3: CASSSPWGEETQYF. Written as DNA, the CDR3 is TGTGCCAGCAGCTCCCCGTGGGGAGAAGAGACCCAGTACTTC. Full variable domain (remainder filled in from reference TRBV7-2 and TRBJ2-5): GAGVSQSPSNKVTEKGKDVELRCDPISGHTALYWYRQSLGQGLEFLIYFQGNSAPDKSGLPSDRFSAERTGGSVSTLTIQRTQQEDSAVYLCASSSPWGEETQYFGPGTRLLVL.